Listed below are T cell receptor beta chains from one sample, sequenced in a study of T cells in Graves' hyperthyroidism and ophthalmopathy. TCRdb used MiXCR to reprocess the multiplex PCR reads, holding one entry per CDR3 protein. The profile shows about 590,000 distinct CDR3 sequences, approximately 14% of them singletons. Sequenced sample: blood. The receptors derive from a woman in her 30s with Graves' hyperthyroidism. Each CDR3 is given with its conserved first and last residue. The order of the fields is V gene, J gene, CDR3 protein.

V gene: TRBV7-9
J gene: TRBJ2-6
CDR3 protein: CASSPHAEGTGANVLTF

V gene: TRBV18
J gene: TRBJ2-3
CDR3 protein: CASSPAGEDTQYF

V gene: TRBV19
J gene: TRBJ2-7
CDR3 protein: CASSTAGGPYEQYF

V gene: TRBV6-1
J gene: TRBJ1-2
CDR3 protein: CASSRGQGASGGYTF

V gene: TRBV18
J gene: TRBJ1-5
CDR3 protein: CASSPPGGGQPQHF

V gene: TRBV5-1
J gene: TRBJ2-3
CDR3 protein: CASSYSGRRTDTQYF

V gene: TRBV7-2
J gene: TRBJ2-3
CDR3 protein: CASNPFGGASTDTQYF

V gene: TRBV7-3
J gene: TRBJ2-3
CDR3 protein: CASSLTSRVDTQYF

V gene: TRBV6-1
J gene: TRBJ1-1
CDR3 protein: CASSEWLETEAFF

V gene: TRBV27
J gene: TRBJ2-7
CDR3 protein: CASSFGFSYEQYF

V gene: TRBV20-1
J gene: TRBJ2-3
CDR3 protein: CSAIPLREGRDTDTQYF

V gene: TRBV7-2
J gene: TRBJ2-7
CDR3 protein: CASSETGTDPYEQYF

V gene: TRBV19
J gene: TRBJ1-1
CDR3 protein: CASSTRDRYTEAFF

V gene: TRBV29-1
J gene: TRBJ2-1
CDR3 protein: CSVEDKSGLNNEQFF

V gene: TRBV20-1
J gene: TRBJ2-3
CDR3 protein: CSARTGRWDTQYF

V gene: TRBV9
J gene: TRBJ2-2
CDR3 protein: CASSLHSTGELFF

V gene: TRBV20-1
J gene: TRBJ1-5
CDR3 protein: CSARDVDQPQHF

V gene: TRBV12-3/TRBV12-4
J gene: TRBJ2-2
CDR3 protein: CASSLTGPVGNTGELFF

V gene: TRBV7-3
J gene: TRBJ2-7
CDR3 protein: CASSFANSYEQYF

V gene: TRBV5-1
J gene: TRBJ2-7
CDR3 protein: CASSFRTGTYEQYF

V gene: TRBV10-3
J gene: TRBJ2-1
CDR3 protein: CAINTQPGLAGANEQFF

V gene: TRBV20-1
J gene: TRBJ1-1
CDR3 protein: CSARDNRGGTEAFF

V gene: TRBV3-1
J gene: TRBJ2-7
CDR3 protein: CASSLSPGGPYEQYF

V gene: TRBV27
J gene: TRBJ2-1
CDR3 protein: CASSRGGVQFF

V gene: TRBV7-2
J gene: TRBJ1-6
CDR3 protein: CASSLAHGVSSPLHF

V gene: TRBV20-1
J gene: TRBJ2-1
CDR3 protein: CSARERRLGYNEQFF

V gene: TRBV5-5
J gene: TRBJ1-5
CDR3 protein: CASSLTWEQPQHF

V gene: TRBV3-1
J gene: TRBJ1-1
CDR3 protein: CASSQDFEAGIYAEAFF

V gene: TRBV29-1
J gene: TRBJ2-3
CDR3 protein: CSVEDTPSGNTDTQYF

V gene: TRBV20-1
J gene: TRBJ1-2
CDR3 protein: CSARDPGPRLGPGYTF

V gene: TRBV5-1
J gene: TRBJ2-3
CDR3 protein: CASSLPEMDSTDTQYF

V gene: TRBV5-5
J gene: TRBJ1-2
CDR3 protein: CASSLGRVSYGYTF

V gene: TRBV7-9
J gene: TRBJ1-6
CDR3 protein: CASSPAPGSLGSPLHF

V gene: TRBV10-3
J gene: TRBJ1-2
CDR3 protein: CAISPDREAGYTF

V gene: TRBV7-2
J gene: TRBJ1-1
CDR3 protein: CASSLRIAVNTEAFF

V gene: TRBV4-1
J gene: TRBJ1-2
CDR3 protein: CASSQVVSGNYGYTF

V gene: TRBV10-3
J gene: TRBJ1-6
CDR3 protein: CAISEITNSPLHF

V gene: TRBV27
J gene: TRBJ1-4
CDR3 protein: CASSLQGLNEKLFF

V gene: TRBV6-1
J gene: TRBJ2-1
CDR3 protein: CASSSGTSIYEQFF

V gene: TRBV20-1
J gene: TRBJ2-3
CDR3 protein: CSAALAGSYTDTQYF

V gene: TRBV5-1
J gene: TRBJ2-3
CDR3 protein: CASSLDGRGRDTQYF

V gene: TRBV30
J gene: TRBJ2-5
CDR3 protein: CAWSVSGNQETQYF

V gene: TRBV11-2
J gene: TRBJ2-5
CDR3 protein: CASSLGLRTSQETQYF

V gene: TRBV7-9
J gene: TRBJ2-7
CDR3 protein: CASSSISGQEVHEQYF

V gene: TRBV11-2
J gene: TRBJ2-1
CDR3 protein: CASSLVRERIYNEQFF

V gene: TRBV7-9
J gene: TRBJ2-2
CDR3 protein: CASSRSTSSNTGELFF

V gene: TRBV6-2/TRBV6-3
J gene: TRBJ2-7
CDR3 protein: CASSFLPGSTPSFYEQYF

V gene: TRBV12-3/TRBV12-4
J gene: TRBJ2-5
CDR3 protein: CASSLLISLAGSQETQYF

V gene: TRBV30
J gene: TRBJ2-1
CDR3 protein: CAWRTNGGLAGGREQFF

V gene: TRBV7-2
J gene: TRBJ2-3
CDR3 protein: CASSPPDTDTQYF

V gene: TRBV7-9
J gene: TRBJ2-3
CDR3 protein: CASSLAAGGTDTQYF

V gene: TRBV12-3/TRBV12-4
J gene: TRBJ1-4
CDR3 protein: CASSFLSSTNEKLFF

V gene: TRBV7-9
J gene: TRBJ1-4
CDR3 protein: CASSPWTGRQTEKLFF

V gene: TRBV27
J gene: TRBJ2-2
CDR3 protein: CASRLAVNTGELFF

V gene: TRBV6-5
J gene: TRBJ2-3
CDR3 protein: CASSYYYLAGQKGNTQYF

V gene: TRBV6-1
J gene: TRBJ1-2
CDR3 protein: CASSTGQGTGYTF

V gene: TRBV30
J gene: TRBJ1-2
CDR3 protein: CASGEWGFYGYTF